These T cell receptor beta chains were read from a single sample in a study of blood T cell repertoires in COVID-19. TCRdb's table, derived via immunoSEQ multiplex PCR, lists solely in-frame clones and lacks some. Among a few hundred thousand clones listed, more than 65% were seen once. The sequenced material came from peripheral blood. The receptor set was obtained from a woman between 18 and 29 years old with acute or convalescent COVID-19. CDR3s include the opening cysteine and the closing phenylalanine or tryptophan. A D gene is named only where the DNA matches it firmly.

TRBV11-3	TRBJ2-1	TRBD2	TGTGCCAGCAGCTTAGACTTTACTAGCGGGAGGGCAAATGAGCAGTTCTTC	CASSLDFTSGRANEQFF
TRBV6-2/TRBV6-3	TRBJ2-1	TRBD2	TGTGCCAGCAGTCCCCTAGTCGGCCGGGAGGGGAATGAGCAGTTCTTC	CASSPLVGREGNEQFF
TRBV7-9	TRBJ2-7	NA	TGTGCCAGCAGCTTAGCGGTTACAGGGCCCCACGAGCAGTACTTC	CASSLAVTGPHEQYF
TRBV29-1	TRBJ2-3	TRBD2	TGCAGCGTTGATCTAGCGGCCCGGGGGCAGTATTTT	CSVDLAARGQYF
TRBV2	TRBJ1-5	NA	TGTGCCAGCAGTGATGTGGGCCGTAGCAATCAGCCCCAGCATTTT	CASSDVGRSNQPQHF
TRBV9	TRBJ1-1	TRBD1	TGTGCCAGCAGCGGACGACAGGGGACCACCACTGAAGCTTTCTTT	CASSGRQGTTTEAFF
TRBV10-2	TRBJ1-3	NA	TGCGCCAGCCTCCTTCCCGGTGGAAACACCATATATTTT	CASLLPGGNTIYF
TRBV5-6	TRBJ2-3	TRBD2	TGTGCCAGCAGCTATCTAGCGGGAGGGCCAGATACGCAGTATTTT	CASSYLAGGPDTQYF
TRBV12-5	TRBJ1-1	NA	TGTGCTAGTGGCCAGGGGCCAGGGTTGGGAGCTTTCTTT	CASGQGPGLGAFF
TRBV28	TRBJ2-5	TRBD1	TGTGCCAGCAGTACGGAACCCGGGGACAGTCAGACCCAGTACTTC	CASSTEPGDSQTQYF
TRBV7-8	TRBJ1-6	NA	TGTGCCAGCAGCTTTCGTGCAGGGCAGAATTCACCCCTCCACTTT	CASSFRAGQNSPLHF
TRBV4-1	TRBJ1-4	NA	TGCGCCAGCAGCCAAGATGGTGGGGGGGCTAATGAAAAACTGTTTTTT	CASSQDGGGANEKLFF
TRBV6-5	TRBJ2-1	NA	TGTGCCAGCAGCCCAACTACGAGCTCCTACAATGAGCAGTTCTTC	CASSPTTSSYNEQFF
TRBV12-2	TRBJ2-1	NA	TGTGCAAGTCGCTTTTTTATCAGGGATGAGCAGTTCTTC	CASRFFIRDEQFF
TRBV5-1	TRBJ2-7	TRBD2	TGCGCCAGCAGCCAAACTAGCGGGAGTACCTACGAGCAGTACTTC	CASSQTSGSTYEQYF